This T cell receptor beta chain was captured by sequencing in a study of OX40 agonist ivuxolimab in advanced cancers. For the study at large: The mean age was about 57 years, ranging from about 23 to 79, with 80% to 85% of participants male. The study's findings and limits: Doses of 0.1 to 3.0 mg/kg were accompanied by clonal expansion of CD4+ and CD8+ blood T cells by week 6.

The V end was cut by 1 base, the J end by 6 bases, with 12 bases between. Germline V gene data show CDR1 as SGHTA and CDR2 as FQGNSA. The CDR3 loop spans 14 amino acids. TCRdb keeps only in-frame clones here, not all; method: immunoSEQ multiplex PCR. Of tens of thousands of clones listed, approximately 82% were seen once; the top ten hold 20% to 25%. A single count supports this clone. No antigen is known for it. This TCR derives from an adult with an advanced solid tumor such as melanoma, head and neck, liver or kidney cancer. The chain links TRBV7-2 to TRBJ1-1; D remains unclear. Sequences were derived from CD4+ or CD8+ T cells sorted from blood, sampled in a trial of the OX40 agonist ivuxolimab. The CDR3, as DNA: TGTGCCAGCAGCTTAGGCACCCTACTTTCTGAAGCTTTCTTT. Translated, it gives CASSLGTLLSEAFF.